This passage covers 22 T cell receptor beta chains from one sample sequenced in a study of tumor-infiltrating lymphocytes in primary liver carcinoma. Germline DNA was also extracted, and blood RNA was taken from unsorted whole blood. TCR beta cDNA was reverse-transcribed from about 500 ng of total RNA. The reaction used a constant-region primer and ProtoScript II reverse transcriptase. Libraries of TCR beta came from three nested multiplex PCR rounds with slightly modified ARM-PCR. The two initial PCR rounds, roughly 9 cycles each, used TRBV1-TRBV30 forward and C-beta reverse primers. TCRdb re-analysed the multiplex PCR reads in MiXCR, keeping a single row per CDR3 protein. The sample yields approximately 210,000 distinct CDR3 sequences, approximately 65% seen once. The sequenced sample consisted of peripheral blood. The receptors shown here come from a woman between 55 and 75 years old with primary liver carcinoma and hepatitis B virus infection.

On this clonotype: This could be a read error, since a much larger clone is one nucleotide away. This chain uses TRBV4-2 with TRBJ1-1; no reliable D call. Germline loops: CDR1 LGHNA, CDR2 YNFKEQ. The CDR3 has 15 amino acids. In DNA, the CDR3 is TGTGTCAGCAGCCAAGATCGGGCGGTGAACACTGAAGCTTTCTTT. It specifies CVSSQDRAVNTEAFF.

V is TRBV7-9 and J is TRBJ1-2, with a possible D match to TRBD1 (5 bases). Germline assignment: CDR1 SEHNR and CDR2 FQNEAQ (reference sequence). Trimming removed 1 base at V and 9 bases at J, with 12 bases between. The CDR3 runs to 13 residues. The CDR3, as DNA: TGTGCCAGCAGCTTAGGAGGGGCGAGCAGCTACACCTTC. It translates to CASSLGGASSYTF.

The CDR3 protein is CASSQDSGTLSTSTDTQYF. In DNA form, the CDR3 reads TGTGCCAGCAGCCAAGATAGTGGGACTCTATCCACTAGCACAGATACGCAGTATTTT. The gene calls are TRBV14 and TRBJ2-3; a possible D gene is TRBD2 (6 bases). Germline V gene sequence: CDR1 SGHDN, CDR2 FVKESK. V gave up 0 bases and J gave up 0 bases, with 19 bases separating them. This CDR3 has 19 amino acids.

The J gene is TRBJ2-4, the V gene TRBV11-2, with D tentatively TRBD2 (5 bases). This CDR3 is built from 17 residues. Germline V gene lookup returns CDR1 SGHAT and CDR2 FQNNGV. Trimming pared 2 bases from V and 2 bases from J, leaving 16 bases between. The CDR3 DNA sequence: TGTGCCAGCAGCTTATATCTAGGGAGCTCAACCAAAAACATTCAGTACTTC. Translating it yields CASSLYLGSSTKNIQYF.

On this clonotype: The CDR3 does not close with the conserved phenylalanine or tryptophan, likely indicating a read error. The chain has TRBV11-2 and TRBJ2-7; TRBD1 is a possible D gene (5 bases). The V gene's germline CDR1 is SGHAT and CDR2 FQNNGV. CDR3 length equals 14 residues. CDR3: CANSLLGVLYEQYL. The CDR3 DNA reads TGTGCCAACAGCTTGTTAGGGGTCCTGTACGAGCAGTACTTA.

With regard to this clonotype: The junction shows a germline mismatch at one end, possibly a read error. The rearrangement links TRBV11-2 to TRBJ2-7, with 7 bases that match TRBD2. The CDR3 runs 15 residues. Per germline, CDR1 SGHAT and CDR2 FQNNGV. CDR3 in DNA: TGTGCCAGCAGTTTTTCCGGGGCTAGCGGCTACGAGGAGTACTTC. It codes for CASSFSGASGYEEYF.

With respect to this clonotype: Germline and junction disagree at one end, which may indicate a read error. The chain employs TRBV11-3 and TRBJ2-3; the match to TRBD1 covers 7 bases. Germline V lookup: CDR1 SGHNT, CDR2 YENEEA. The CDR3 is made up of 15 amino acids. CDR3 loop: CASILVPGGTDTQYF. CDR3 DNA: TGTGCCAGCATCTTAGTGCCAGGGGGAACAGATACGCAGTATTTT.

This clonotype was detected many times. The rearrangement uses TRBV6-1 and TRBJ2-5; weak D call: TRBD1 (6 bases). The CDR3 spans 15 residues. The germline gives CDR1 MNHNS, CDR2 SASEGT. V dropped 4 bases and J dropped 4 bases, with 16 bases sitting between them. CDR3 amino acids: CASSGRDIKGETQYF. The CDR3 DNA reads TGTGCCAGCAGTGGCCGGGACATAAAGGGAGAGACCCAGTACTTC.

The chain joins TRBV6-1 to TRBJ2-3; TRBD1 might be the D (6 bases). CDR3 length equals 17 residues. Trimming shortened V by 2 bases and J by 7 bases, and 22 bases separated the two germline ends. Germline V gives CDR1 MNHNS, CDR2 SASEGT. CDR3 bases: TGTGCCAGCAGTGAACAAGGGGGATCTAAGATCCCATATACGCAGTATTTT. Encoded protein: CASSEQGGSKIPYTQYF.

On this clonotype itself: It may be a read error: a sequence one base away is much more abundant. V usage is TRBV6-1 and J usage is TRBJ2-4, with no clear D. Per germline, CDR1 MNHNS and CDR2 SASEGT. The CDR3 totals 16 residues. The CDR3 here is CVSSGLGVDPKNIQYF. The CDR3 bases are TGTGTCAGCAGTGGATTGGGTGTGGATCCCAAAAACATTCAGTACTTC.

In this sample, this clonotype turned up once. The CDR3 end shows no conserved phenylalanine or tryptophan, and so a read error is likely. This rearrangement joins TRBV28 to TRBJ2-2, with D perhaps TRBD1 (7 bases). V lost 2 bases and J lost 3, with 10 bases in between. The CDR3 has 15 residues. Germline V gene sequence: CDR1 MDHEN, CDR2 SYDVKM. This chain's CDR3 is CASSLPGGYTGELFS. The CDR3 DNA reads as TGTGCCAGCAGTTTACCAGGGGGGTACACCGGGGAGCTGTTTTCT.

This clonotype was seen once. A single base separates this from a much larger clone, so it may be a read error. The chain carries TRBV29-1 and TRBJ2-1, with 11 bases that match TRBD2. J lost 2 bases, V lost 4 bases, and 10 bases had no gene match. Germline lookup yields CDR1 SQVTM and CDR2 ANQGSEA. The CDR3 has 17 amino acids. In DNA, the CDR3 is TGCAGCGTTGGTTATACTAGCGGGAGTTTTGCCTACAATGAGCAGTTCTTC. It translates to CSVGYTSGSFAYNEQFF.

This clonotype showed up many times. The chain employs TRBV5-4 and TRBJ2-5, with a weak D call TRBD1 (5 bases). Germline CDR1 is SGHNT and CDR2 is YYREEE (reference sequence). This CDR3 is built from 14 residues. With 0 bases removed from V and 1 base from J, the gap between germline ends came to 7 bases. The CDR3 reads CASSLGQTQETQYF. The CDR3 nucleotides are TGTGCCAGCAGCTTGGGACAGACCCAAGAGACCCAGTACTTC.

This clonotype has at least ten counts. The V and J genes are TRBV6-5 and TRBJ2-5; the D call may be TRBD1 or TRBD2 (7 bases each). The CDR3 length is 13 residues. In germline, CDR1 is MNHEY, CDR2 SVGAGI. Deletions cut 2 bases from V and 7 bases from J, with 11 bases between. CDR3 sequence: CASSYQGGATQYF. CDR3 DNA sequence: TGTGCCAGCAGTTACCAGGGGGGGGCGACCCAGTACTTC.

Concerning this clonotype: One end of the junction fails to match germline, which may point to a read error. The V and J genes are TRBV11-2 and TRBJ2-7; 8 nucleotides align to TRBD2. The CDR3 covers 15 residues. Germline-derived CDR1 and CDR2 are SGHAT and FQNNGV. Here the CDR3 DNA reads TGCGCCAGCAGTTTTTACGGGACTAGTTTATTCGAGCAGTACTTC. Its protein is CASSFYGTSLFEQYF.

As to this clonotype: This may arise from a read error, as a much more abundant clone is one base away. The chain carries TRBV5-1 and TRBJ1-4; 9 bases agree with TRBD1. Germline CDR1 SGHRS, CDR2 YFSETQ. The CDR3 spans 14 residues. In DNA, the CDR3 is TGCACCAGCAGCCCCGGACAGGGGAATGAAAAACTGTTTTTT. Protein sequence: CTSSPGQGNEKLFF.

This chain joins TRBV10-1 and TRBJ1-1; 8 bases are shared with TRBD1. V lost 4 bases to trimming and J lost 1 base; unmatched junction nucleotides: 2. Germline loops: CDR1 WNHNN, CDR2 SYGVQD (reference sequence). CDR3 length: 14 amino acids. CDR3 in amino acids: CASSVGQGNTEAFF. The CDR3 DNA reads TGCGCCAGCAGTGTTGGACAGGGGAACACTGAAGCTTTCTTT.

This clonotype was picked up a small number of times. The J gene is TRBJ1-5, the V gene TRBV10-2; D unclear. CDR1 is WSHSY, CDR2 SAAADI, per germline. The length of the CDR3 is 14 residues. V was shortened by 5 bases and J by 2 bases, with 10 bases between the two germline ends. CDR3 nucleotide sequence: TGCGCCAGCAGTTTAAATCAGGGCAATCAGCCCCAGCATTTT. As protein: CASSLNQGNQPQHF.

Points on this clonotype: The conserved phenylalanine or tryptophan normally closing the CDR3 is absent here, so this likely arose from a read error. The rearrangement uses TRBV29-1 and TRBJ2-7; unclear D gene. Germline CDR1 reads SQVTM; CDR2 reads ANQGSEA. The V and J ends lost 2 bases and 6 bases respectively, with 8 bases between them. The CDR3 covers 11 residues. CDR3 residues: CSVEILGEQYL. The CDR3, as DNA: TGCAGCGTTGAAATTCTGGGCGAGCAGTACCTC.

This clonotype was detected once. One end of the junction does not line up with germline, which may come from a read error. J is TRBJ1-1 and V is TRBV11-1, with 7 positions matching TRBD1. Germline V CDR1 and CDR2: SGHAT, FQDESV (reference sequence). The CDR3 is made up of 14 amino acids. The CDR3 loop reads CTSSPGQKNNEAFF. The CDR3 bases are TGTACCAGCAGCCCGGGACAGAAGAACAATGAAGCTTTCTTT.

Details on this clonotype: At one of its ends the junction is not consistent with the germline gene, which may arise from a read error. J is TRBJ2-3 and V is TRBV28; possible D gene TRBD1, 7 bases. The CDR3 sequence is 17 residues long. The V gene's germline CDR1 is MDHEN and CDR2 SYDVKM. CDR3 sequence reads: CASSTVGGTDSRDTQYF. For the CDR3, the DNA is TGTGCCAGCAGCACCGTAGGCGGGACAGACAGCAGAGATACGCAGTATTTT.

This chain links TRBV11-2 with TRBJ2-7; 7 bases match TRBD1. Looked up from germline, CDR1 is SGHAT and CDR2 is FQNNGV. J gave up 2 bases and V 6 bases, and 10 bases lay outside the gene matches. The CDR3 contains 15 residues. The CDR3 coding sequence is TGTGCCAGCAGTTTGTGGACAGGCGACCCCTACGAGCAGTACTTC. As protein: CASSLWTGDPYEQYF.